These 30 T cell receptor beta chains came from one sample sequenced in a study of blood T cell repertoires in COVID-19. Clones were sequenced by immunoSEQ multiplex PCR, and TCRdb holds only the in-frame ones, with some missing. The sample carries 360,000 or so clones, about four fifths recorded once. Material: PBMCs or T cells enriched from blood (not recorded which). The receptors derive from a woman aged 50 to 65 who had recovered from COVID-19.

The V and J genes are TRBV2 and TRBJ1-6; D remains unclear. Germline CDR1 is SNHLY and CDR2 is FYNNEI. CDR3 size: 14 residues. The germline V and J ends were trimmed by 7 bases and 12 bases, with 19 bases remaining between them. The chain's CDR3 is CASKPEALTLPLHF. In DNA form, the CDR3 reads TGTGCCAGCAAGCCCGAGGCTTTAACGTTACCCCTCCACTTT.

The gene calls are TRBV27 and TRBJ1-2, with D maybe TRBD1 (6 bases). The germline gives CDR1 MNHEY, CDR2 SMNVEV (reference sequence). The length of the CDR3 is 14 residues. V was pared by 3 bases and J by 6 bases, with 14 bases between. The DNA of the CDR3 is TGTGCCAGCAGTTTCTTCGGGGGGCAAAATGGCTACACCTTC. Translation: CASSFFGGQNGYTF.

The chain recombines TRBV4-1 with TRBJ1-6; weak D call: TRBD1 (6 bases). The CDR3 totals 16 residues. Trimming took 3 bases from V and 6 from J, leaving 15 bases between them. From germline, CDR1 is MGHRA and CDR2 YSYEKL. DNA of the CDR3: TGCGCCAGCAGCCAGACCGGACAGCTGAGTAATTCACCCCTCCACTTT. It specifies CASSQTGQLSNSPLHF.

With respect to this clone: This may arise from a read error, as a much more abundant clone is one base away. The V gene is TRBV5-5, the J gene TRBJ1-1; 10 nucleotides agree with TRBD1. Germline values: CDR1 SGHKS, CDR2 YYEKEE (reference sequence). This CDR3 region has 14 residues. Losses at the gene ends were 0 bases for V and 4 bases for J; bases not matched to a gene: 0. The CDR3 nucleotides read TGTGCCAGCAGCTTGGGGACAGGGGGCACTGAAGCTTTCTTT. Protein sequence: CASSLGTGGTEAFF.

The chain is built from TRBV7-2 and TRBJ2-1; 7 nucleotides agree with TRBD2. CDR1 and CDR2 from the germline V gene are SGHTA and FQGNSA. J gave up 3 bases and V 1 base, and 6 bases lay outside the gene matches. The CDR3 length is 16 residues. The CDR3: CASSLEGAGVYNEQFF. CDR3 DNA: TGTGCCAGCAGCTTAGAAGGGGCGGGGGTCTACAATGAGCAGTTCTTC.

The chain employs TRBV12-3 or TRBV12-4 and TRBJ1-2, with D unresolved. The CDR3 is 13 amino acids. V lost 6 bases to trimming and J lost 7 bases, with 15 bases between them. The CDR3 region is CASSQIRSGGYTF. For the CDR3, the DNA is TGTGCCAGCAGCCAGATTCGAAGCGGTGGCTACACCTTC.

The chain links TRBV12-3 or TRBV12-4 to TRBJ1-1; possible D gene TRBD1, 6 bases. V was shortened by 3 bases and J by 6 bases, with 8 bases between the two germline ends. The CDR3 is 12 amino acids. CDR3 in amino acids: CASSFTGPEAFF. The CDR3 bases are TGTGCCAGCAGTTTCACAGGGCCTGAAGCTTTCTTT.

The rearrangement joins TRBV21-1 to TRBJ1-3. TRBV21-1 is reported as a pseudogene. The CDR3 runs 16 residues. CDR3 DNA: TGTGCCAGCAGCAAAGAAGACTGTGAAGGTGGAAACACCATATATTTT. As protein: CASSKEDCEGGNTIYF.

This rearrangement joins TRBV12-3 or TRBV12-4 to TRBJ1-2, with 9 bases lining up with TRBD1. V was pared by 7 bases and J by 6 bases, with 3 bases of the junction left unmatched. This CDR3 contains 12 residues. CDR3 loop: CASNRQGDGYTF. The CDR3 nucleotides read TGTGCCAGCAACAGACAGGGGGATGGCTACACCTTC.

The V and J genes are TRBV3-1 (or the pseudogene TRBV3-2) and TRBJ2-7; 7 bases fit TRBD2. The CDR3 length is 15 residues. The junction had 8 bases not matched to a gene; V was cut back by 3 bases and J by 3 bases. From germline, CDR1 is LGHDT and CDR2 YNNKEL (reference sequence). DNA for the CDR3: TGTGCCAGCAGCCACCCTTCAGCGGGGTACTACGAGCAGTACTTC. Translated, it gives CASSHPSAGYYEQYF.

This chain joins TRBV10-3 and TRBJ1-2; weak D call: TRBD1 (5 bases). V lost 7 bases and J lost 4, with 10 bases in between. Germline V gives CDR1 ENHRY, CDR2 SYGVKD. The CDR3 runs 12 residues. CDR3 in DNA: TGTGCCATCACCGGGGACTTCTATGGCTACACCTTC. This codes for CAITGDFYGYTF.

The CDR3 DNA follows: TGTGCCAGCAGACCCAGGACAGCCTTTAACTATGGCTACACCTTC. Translating it yields CASRPRTAFNYGYTF. The rearrangement links TRBV6-5 to TRBJ1-2; D may be TRBD1 (6 bases). Trimming took 6 bases from V and 1 from J, leaving 15 bases between them. Germline V gene sequence: CDR1 MNHEY, CDR2 SVGAGI. This CDR3 region has 15 residues.

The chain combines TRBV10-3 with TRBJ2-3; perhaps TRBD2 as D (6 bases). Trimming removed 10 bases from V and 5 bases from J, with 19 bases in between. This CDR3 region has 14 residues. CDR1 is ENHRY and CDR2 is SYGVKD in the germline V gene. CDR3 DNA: TGTGCCACCTTCTTAGGCGGGGTGGGAGATACGCAGTATTTT. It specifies CATFLGGVGDTQYF.

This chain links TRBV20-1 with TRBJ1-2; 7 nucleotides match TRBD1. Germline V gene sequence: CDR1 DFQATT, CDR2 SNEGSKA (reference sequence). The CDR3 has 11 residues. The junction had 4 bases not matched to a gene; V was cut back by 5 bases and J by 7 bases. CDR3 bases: TGCAGTGCTTGGGACAGCTCTGGCTACACCTTC. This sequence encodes CSAWDSSGYTF.

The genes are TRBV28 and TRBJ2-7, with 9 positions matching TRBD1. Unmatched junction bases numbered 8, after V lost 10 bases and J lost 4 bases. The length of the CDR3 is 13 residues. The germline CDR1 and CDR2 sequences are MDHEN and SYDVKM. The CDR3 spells CATRDRVQYEQYF. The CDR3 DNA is TGTGCCACACGGGACAGGGTACAGTACGAGCAGTACTTC.

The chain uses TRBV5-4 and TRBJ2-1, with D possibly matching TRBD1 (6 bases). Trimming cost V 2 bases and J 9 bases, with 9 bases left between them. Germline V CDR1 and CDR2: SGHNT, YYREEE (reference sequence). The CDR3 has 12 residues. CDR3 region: CASSLQGSEQFF. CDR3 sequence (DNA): TGTGCCAGCAGCTTACAGGGTAGTGAGCAGTTCTTC.

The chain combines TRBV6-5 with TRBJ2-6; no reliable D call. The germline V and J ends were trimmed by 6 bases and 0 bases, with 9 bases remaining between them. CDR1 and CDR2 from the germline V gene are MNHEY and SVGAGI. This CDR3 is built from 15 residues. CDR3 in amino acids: CASRFFSSGANVLTF. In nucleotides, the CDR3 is TGTGCCAGCAGATTTTTCAGCTCTGGGGCCAACGTCCTGACTTTC.

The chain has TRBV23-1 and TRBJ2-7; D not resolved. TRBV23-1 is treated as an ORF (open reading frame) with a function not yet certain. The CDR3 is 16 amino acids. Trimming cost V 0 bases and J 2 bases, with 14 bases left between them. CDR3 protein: CASSQSFSLKPYEQYF. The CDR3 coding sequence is TGCGCCAGCAGTCAATCGTTTTCACTGAAACCCTACGAGCAGTACTTC.

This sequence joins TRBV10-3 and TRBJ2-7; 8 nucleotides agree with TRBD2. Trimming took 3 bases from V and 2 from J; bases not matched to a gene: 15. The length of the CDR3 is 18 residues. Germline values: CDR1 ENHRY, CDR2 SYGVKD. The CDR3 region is CAISDVINSGASPYEQYF. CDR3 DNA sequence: TGTGCCATCAGTGATGTAATAAATAGCGGGGCTTCTCCCTACGAGCAGTACTTC.

The CDR3 is CASSDTTIGGYTF. CDR3 nucleotide sequence: TGTGCCAGCAGCGACACAACAATTGGCGGCTACACCTTC. The V gene is TRBV7-2, the J gene TRBJ1-2; D not resolved. Germline-derived CDR1 and CDR2 are SGHTA and FQGNSA. The CDR3 is 13 residues long. The V end lost 5 bases, the J end lost 8 bases, and 15 bases lay between the germline ends.

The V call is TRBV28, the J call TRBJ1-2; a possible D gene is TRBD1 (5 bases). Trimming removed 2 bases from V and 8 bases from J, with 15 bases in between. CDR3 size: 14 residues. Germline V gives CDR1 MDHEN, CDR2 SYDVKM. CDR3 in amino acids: CASSLSREGKGYTF. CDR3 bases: TGTGCCAGCAGTTTAAGCCGGGAGGGGAAAGGCTACACCTTC.

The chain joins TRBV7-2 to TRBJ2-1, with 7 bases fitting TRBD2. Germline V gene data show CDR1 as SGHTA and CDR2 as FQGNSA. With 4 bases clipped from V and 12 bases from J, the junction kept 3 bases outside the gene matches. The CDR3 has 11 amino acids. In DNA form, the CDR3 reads TGTGCCAGCAGCTCTTGGGGGGGGCAGTTCTTC. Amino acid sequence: CASSSWGGQFF.

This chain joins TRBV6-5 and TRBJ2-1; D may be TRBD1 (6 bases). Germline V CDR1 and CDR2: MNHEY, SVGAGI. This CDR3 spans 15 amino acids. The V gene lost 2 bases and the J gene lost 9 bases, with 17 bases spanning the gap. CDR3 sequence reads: CASSYQGHQGIEQFF. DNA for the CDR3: TGTGCCAGCAGTTACCAGGGACACCAGGGAATTGAGCAGTTCTTC.

The CDR3 reads CASSFNVGTGGDYGYTF. The CDR3 DNA sequence: TGTGCCAGCAGCTTCAACGTCGGGACAGGGGGTGACTATGGCTACACCTTC. The chain is built from TRBV5-8 and TRBJ1-2; 11 nucleotides line up with TRBD1. The CDR3 is 17 residues long. Germline CDR1 is SGHTS and CDR2 is YDEGEE. V lost 2 bases to trimming and J lost 3 bases; unmatched junction nucleotides: 9.

The CDR3, as DNA: TGTGCCAGCAGCCTGGACAAAACAGGGGGATTTTACGAGCAGTACTTC. Translated: CASSLDKTGGFYEQYF. This chain connects TRBV5-4 to TRBJ2-7; TRBD1 matches 8 bases. This CDR3 is 16 amino acids long. Germline-derived CDR1 and CDR2 are SGHNT and YYREEE (reference sequence). V was clipped by 4 bases and J by 4 bases; unmatched bases: 13. The full variable domain, its missing parts supplied by reference TRBV5-4 and TRBJ2-7, is ETGVTQSPTHLIKTRGQQVTLRCSSQSGHNTVSWYQQALGQGPQFIFQYYREEENGRGNFPPRFSGLQFPNYSSELNVNALELDDSALYLCASSLDKTGGFYEQYFGPGTRLTVT.

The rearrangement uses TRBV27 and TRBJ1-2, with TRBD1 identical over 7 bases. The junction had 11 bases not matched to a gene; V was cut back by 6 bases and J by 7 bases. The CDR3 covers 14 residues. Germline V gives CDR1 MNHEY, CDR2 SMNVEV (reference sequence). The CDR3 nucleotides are TGTGCCAGCAGCTATTCACTCCGGGACAGTGGCTACACCTTC. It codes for CASSYSLRDSGYTF.

The CDR3 spells CASSRQDNYGYTF. Here the CDR3 DNA reads TGTGCCAGCAGCAGACAGGATAACTATGGCTACACCTTC. The V gene is TRBV11-3, the J gene TRBJ1-2, with D perhaps TRBD1 (6 bases). Germline V gene lookup returns CDR1 SGHNT and CDR2 YENEEA. The CDR3 runs 13 residues. Trimming removed 5 bases at V and 1 base at J, with 8 bases between.

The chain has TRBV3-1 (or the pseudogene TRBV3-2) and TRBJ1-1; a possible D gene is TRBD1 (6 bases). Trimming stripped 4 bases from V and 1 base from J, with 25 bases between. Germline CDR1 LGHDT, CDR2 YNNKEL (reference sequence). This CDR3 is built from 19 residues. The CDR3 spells CASSPEVRPDRQENTEAFF. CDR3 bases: TGTGCCAGCAGCCCCGAAGTCCGTCCCGACAGACAGGAGAACACTGAAGCTTTCTTT.

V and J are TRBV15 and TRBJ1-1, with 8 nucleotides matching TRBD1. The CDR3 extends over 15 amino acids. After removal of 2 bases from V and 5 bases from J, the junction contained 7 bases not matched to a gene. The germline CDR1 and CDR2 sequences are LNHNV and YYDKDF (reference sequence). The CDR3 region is CATSRRGQGRTEAFF. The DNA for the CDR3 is TGTGCCACCAGCAGACGAGGACAGGGAAGGACTGAAGCTTTCTTT.

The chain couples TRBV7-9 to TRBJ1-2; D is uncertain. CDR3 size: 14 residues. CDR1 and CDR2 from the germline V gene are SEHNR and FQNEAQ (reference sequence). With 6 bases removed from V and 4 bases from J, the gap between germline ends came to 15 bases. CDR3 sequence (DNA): TGTGCCAGCAGTAACCAAGTTAGCCTCTATGGCTACACCTTC. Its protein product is CASSNQVSLYGYTF.